Below, 7 T cell receptor beta chains from the same sample are listed, as sequenced in a study of blood T cell repertoires in COVID-19. TCRdb's table, derived via immunoSEQ multiplex PCR, lists solely in-frame clones and lacks some. This sample has some 700,000 clones, with more than 80% found just once. What was sequenced was peripheral blood. These receptors were collected from a woman aged 18-29 years with acute or convalescent COVID-19.

The chain joins TRBV30 to TRBJ1-1, with 9 bases identical to TRBD1. Looked up from germline, CDR1 is GTSNPN and CDR2 is SVGIG (reference sequence). Losses at the gene ends were 2 bases for V and 3 bases for J; bases not matched to a gene: 13. This CDR3 has 17 amino acids. The CDR3 region has the DNA TGTGCCTGGAGTCTAGGGACAGGGTGGGACCCTGACACTGAAGCTTTCTTT. Its translation: CAWSLGTGWDPDTEAFF.

The chain recombines TRBV5-1 with TRBJ2-7; 11 positions agree with TRBD2. CDR1 is SGHRS and CDR2 is YFSETQ in the germline V gene. This CDR3 region has 13 residues. With V trimmed by 7 bases and J by 4 bases, 4 bases remained unmatched. The DNA for the CDR3 is TGCGCCAGCCAACTAGCGGGGGCGTACGAGCAGTACTTC. It encodes CASQLAGAYEQYF.

This chain links TRBV9 with TRBJ1-2; D remains unclear. The CDR3 loop spans 13 amino acids. CDR1 and CDR2 from the germline V gene are SGDLS and YYNGEE. Trimming removed 2 bases at V and 5 bases at J, with 10 bases between. CDR3 sequence (DNA): TGTGCCAGCAGCGTGAGTTCTCATTATGGCTACACCTTC. Amino acid sequence: CASSVSSHYGYTF.

The chain employs TRBV3-1 (or the pseudogene TRBV3-2) and TRBJ2-5, with D possibly being TRBD2 (7 bases). V shed 2 bases and J shed 4 bases, with 17 bases lying between them. The CDR3 contains 16 residues. CDR1 is LGHDT, CDR2 YNNKEL, per germline (reference sequence). Here the CDR3 DNA reads TGTGCCAGCAGCCAAACCATAGGGGGGGGGCGAGAGACCCAGTACTTC. Its translation: CASSQTIGGGRETQYF.

The chain couples TRBV5-1 to TRBJ1-2, with D unresolved. The CDR3 is made up of 15 amino acids. Germline loops: CDR1 SGHRS, CDR2 YFSETQ. V was trimmed by 1 base and J by 0 bases, leaving 10 bases between them. The CDR3 region is CASSLSSASNYGYTF. In DNA form, the CDR3 reads TGCGCCAGCAGCTTGAGCAGCGCGTCTAACTATGGCTACACCTTC.

J is TRBJ2-1 and V is TRBV11-2; D may be TRBD2 (6 bases). This CDR3 is 16 amino acids long. Germline values: CDR1 SGHAT, CDR2 FQNNGV. V lost 1 base to trimming and J lost 7 bases, with 17 bases between them. In DNA form, the CDR3 reads TGTGCCAGCAGCTTAGGTAGCGGCCCTATAATGAATGAGCAGTTCTTC. It codes for CASSLGSGPIMNEQFF.

The genes are TRBV5-1 and TRBJ2-5, with 9 bases identical to TRBD2. This CDR3 comprises 14 residues. Trimming took 0 bases from V and 4 from J; bases not matched to a gene: 1. Germline assignment: CDR1 SGHRS and CDR2 YFSETQ. The CDR3 loop is CASSLVAGVETQYF. The CDR3, as DNA: TGCGCCAGCAGCTTGGTAGCGGGGGTAGAGACCCAGTACTTC.